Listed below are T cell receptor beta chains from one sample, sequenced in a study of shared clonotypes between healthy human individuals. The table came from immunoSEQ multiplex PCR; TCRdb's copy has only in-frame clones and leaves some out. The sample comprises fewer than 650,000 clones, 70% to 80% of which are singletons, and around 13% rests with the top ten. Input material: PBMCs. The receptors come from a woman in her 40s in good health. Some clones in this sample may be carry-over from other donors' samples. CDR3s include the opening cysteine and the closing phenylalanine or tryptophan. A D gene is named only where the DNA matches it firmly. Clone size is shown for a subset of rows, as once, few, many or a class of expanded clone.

CDR3 DNA: TGTGCCAGTAGTATGCGGGTACTCTATGGCTACACCTTC
CDR3 protein: CASSMRVLYGYTF
clone size: NA
D gene: NA
V gene: TRBV19
J gene: TRBJ1-2

CDR3 DNA: TGTGCCAGCAGGGACGGACTAGCCGTCAATGAGCAGTTCTTC
CDR3 protein: CASRDGLAVNEQFF
clone size: NA
D gene: TRBD2
V gene: TRBV5-4
J gene: TRBJ2-1

CDR3 DNA: TGTGCCAGCAGTGAATGGGATTTCGGCTACACCTTC
CDR3 protein: CASSEWDFGYTF
clone size: NA
D gene: NA
V gene: TRBV6-1
J gene: TRBJ1-2

CDR3 DNA: TGTGCTAGTGGTTTGGGGTTGACAGGGGGCACGGAGACCCAGTACTTC
CDR3 protein: CASGLGLTGGTETQYF
clone size: many
D gene: TRBD1
V gene: TRBV12-5
J gene: TRBJ2-5

CDR3 DNA: TGCGCCAGCAGCCAAGTGCAGGGAGTCCAGCAGCCCCAGCATTTT
CDR3 protein: CASSQVQGVQQPQHF
clone size: NA
D gene: NA
V gene: TRBV4-1
J gene: TRBJ1-5

CDR3 DNA: TGTGCCAGCAGTTTGAGGGGCGCGATCTTAGGAAACACCATATATTTT
CDR3 protein: CASSLRGAILGNTIYF
clone size: once
D gene: NA
V gene: TRBV28
J gene: TRBJ1-3

CDR3 DNA: TGTGCCAGCAGGTCCCTGGGTAAGGGCAATCAGCCCCAGCATTTT
CDR3 protein: CASRSLGKGNQPQHF
clone size: NA
D gene: NA
V gene: TRBV27
J gene: TRBJ1-5

CDR3 DNA: TGCGCCAGCAGTGAGTCGAGGGGGGATTACAATGAGCAGTTCTTC
CDR3 protein: CASSESRGDYNEQFF
clone size: NA
D gene: NA
V gene: TRBV10-1
J gene: TRBJ2-1

CDR3 DNA: TGTGCCAGCAGCCCTTCCGGGGGTGGCACTGAAGCTTTCTTT
CDR3 protein: CASSPSGGGTEAFF
clone size: NA
D gene: NA
V gene: TRBV7-3
J gene: TRBJ1-1

CDR3 DNA: TGTGCCAGCAGCCAAGGAGTCCACGAGAATGAAAAACTGTTTTTT
CDR3 protein: CASSQGVHENEKLFF
clone size: NA
D gene: NA
V gene: TRBV14
J gene: TRBJ1-4

CDR3 DNA: TGTGCCAGCAGCCCTACCGGGGACAGTTCTGGCTACACCTTC
CDR3 protein: CASSPTGDSSGYTF
clone size: NA
D gene: TRBD1
V gene: TRBV9
J gene: TRBJ1-2

CDR3 DNA: TGCGCCAGCAGCTTAGCAGCGAACACCGGGGAGCTGTTTTTT
CDR3 protein: CASSLAANTGELFF
clone size: NA
D gene: NA
V gene: TRBV5-1
J gene: TRBJ2-2

CDR3 DNA: TGTGCCAGCAGCCCTACAGGGCTCAGGGAAAAACTGTTTTTT
CDR3 protein: CASSPTGLREKLFF
clone size: once
D gene: NA
V gene: TRBV6-5
J gene: TRBJ1-4

CDR3 DNA: TGTGCCAGCAGCAATGCACATACGGGATCCCACACCCCCTACGAGCAGTACTTC
CDR3 protein: CASSNAHTGSHTPYEQYF
clone size: NA
D gene: NA
V gene: TRBV21-1
J gene: TRBJ2-7

CDR3 DNA: TGTGCCAGCAGCTTGGTCGACAGTAGGGCCTCCTACGAGCAGTACTTC
CDR3 protein: CASSLVDSRASYEQYF
clone size: NA
D gene: NA
V gene: TRBV7-9
J gene: TRBJ2-7

CDR3 DNA: TGTGCCAGCAGCCGATTGAAGGGGAGCGGTACCGGGGAGCTGTTTTTT
CDR3 protein: CASSRLKGSGTGELFF
clone size: NA
D gene: NA
V gene: TRBV14
J gene: TRBJ2-2

CDR3 DNA: TGCAGCGTTGACGTGGGATTCTCCTATGGCTACACCTTC
CDR3 protein: CSVDVGFSYGYTF
clone size: NA
D gene: NA
V gene: TRBV29-1
J gene: TRBJ1-2

CDR3 DNA: TGTGCCAGCAGGACTACGGGTCTTGGGGCTTTCTTT
CDR3 protein: CASRTTGLGAFF
clone size: many
D gene: NA
V gene: TRBV7-2
J gene: TRBJ1-1

CDR3 DNA: TGTGCCAGCTCACCAGGGGGCTCTGGCAATTCACCCCTCCACTTT
CDR3 protein: CASSPGGSGNSPLHF
clone size: NA
D gene: NA
V gene: TRBV18
J gene: TRBJ1-6

CDR3 DNA: TGTGCCTGGAGTGACCCAGGACAGGGGAAGGGAATGAACACTGAAGCTTTCTTT
CDR3 protein: CAWSDPGQGKGMNTEAFF
clone size: NA
D gene: TRBD1
V gene: TRBV30
J gene: TRBJ1-1

CDR3 DNA: TGTGCCAGCAGCTTAGTAGACCACAGCACAGATACGCAGTATTTT
CDR3 protein: CASSLVDHSTDTQYF
clone size: NA
D gene: NA
V gene: TRBV7-6
J gene: TRBJ2-3

CDR3 DNA: TGTGCCAGCAGCATATCCGGGATACTTGGGGATACGCAGTATTTT
CDR3 protein: CASSISGILGDTQYF
clone size: NA
D gene: NA
V gene: TRBV5-5
J gene: TRBJ2-3

CDR3 DNA: TGCGCCAGCGCTCCAGGCGGGAGGGCCTACGAGCAGTACTTC
CDR3 protein: CASAPGGRAYEQYF
clone size: many
D gene: TRBD2
V gene: TRBV5-1
J gene: TRBJ2-7

CDR3 DNA: TGTGCCAGCAGAACACTAGCGGGAGCCTACGAGCAGTACTTC
CDR3 protein: CASRTLAGAYEQYF
clone size: NA
D gene: TRBD2
V gene: TRBV11-2
J gene: TRBJ2-7

CDR3 DNA: TGTGCCAGCAGCTTCCCCCTCGGGACAGTCAATGAGCAGTTCTTC
CDR3 protein: CASSFPLGTVNEQFF
clone size: NA
D gene: TRBD1
V gene: TRBV11-2
J gene: TRBJ2-1

CDR3 DNA: TGTGCCTGGAGTGTAGTCCCAGACCAGAGCACAGATACGCAGTATTTT
CDR3 protein: CAWSVVPDQSTDTQYF
clone size: NA
D gene: NA
V gene: TRBV30
J gene: TRBJ2-3

CDR3 DNA: TGTGCCAGCAGCCTTGGACAGGGGGCCGGTGCGGGGGATGAGACCCAGTACTTC
CDR3 protein: CASSLGQGAGAGDETQYF
clone size: many
D gene: TRBD1
V gene: TRBV11-3
J gene: TRBJ2-5

CDR3 DNA: TGTGCCAGCAGCCCCACCGGCGACTCCTACGAGCAGTACTTC
CDR3 protein: CASSPTGDSYEQYF
clone size: NA
D gene: NA
V gene: TRBV5-4
J gene: TRBJ2-7

CDR3 DNA: TGCGCCAGCAGTCGGGACTACCTCTACGAGCAGTACTTC
CDR3 protein: CASSRDYLYEQYF
clone size: NA
D gene: TRBD2
V gene: TRBV10-2
J gene: TRBJ2-7

CDR3 DNA: TGTGCCAGCAGCTTAGTGGGGGCAACTAATGAAAAACTGTTTTTT
CDR3 protein: CASSLVGATNEKLFF
clone size: NA
D gene: NA
V gene: TRBV7-9
J gene: TRBJ1-4

CDR3 DNA: TGTGCCAGCAGCTTAAATAGCGGCGTTGCCTACGAGCAGTACTTC
CDR3 protein: CASSLNSGVAYEQYF
clone size: NA
D gene: NA
V gene: TRBV11-2
J gene: TRBJ2-7

CDR3 DNA: TGTGCCAGTAGTATGGGCAGGGACACTGAAGCTTTCTTT
CDR3 protein: CASSMGRDTEAFF
clone size: NA
D gene: NA
V gene: TRBV19
J gene: TRBJ1-1

CDR3 DNA: TGCGCCAGCAGCTTGGAATGGGGCGCAAGTTATGAGCAGTTCTTC
CDR3 protein: CASSLEWGASYEQFF
clone size: NA
D gene: NA
V gene: TRBV5-1
J gene: TRBJ2-1

CDR3 DNA: TGCAGTGCTGAAAGATACGAGCAGTACTTC
CDR3 protein: CSAERYEQYF
clone size: NA
D gene: NA
V gene: TRBV20-1
J gene: TRBJ2-7

CDR3 DNA: TGTGCCAGCAGCGCAGCGCGGGTAGGTCTTCGACAGGGGGCATACGAGCAGTACTTC
CDR3 protein: CASSAARVGLRQGAYEQYF
clone size: NA
D gene: TRBD1
V gene: TRBV27
J gene: TRBJ2-7

CDR3 DNA: TGTGCCAGCAGCTTGAGGGGAATGAGCTCCTACGAGCAGTACTTC
CDR3 protein: CASSLRGMSSYEQYF
clone size: NA
D gene: NA
V gene: TRBV5-4
J gene: TRBJ2-7

CDR3 DNA: TGTGCCTGGAGTATTACTAGCTCCAATGAGCAGTTCTTC
CDR3 protein: CAWSITSSNEQFF
clone size: many
D gene: NA
V gene: TRBV30
J gene: TRBJ2-1

CDR3 DNA: TGTGCCAGCAGCTTAAGCCCGGGACAGAACTATGGCTACACCTTC
CDR3 protein: CASSLSPGQNYGYTF
clone size: NA
D gene: TRBD1
V gene: TRBV7-3
J gene: TRBJ1-2

CDR3 DNA: TGCGCCAGCAGCTTGGAATCAGGGGCCGGCTACACCTTC
CDR3 protein: CASSLESGAGYTF
clone size: once
D gene: NA
V gene: TRBV5-1
J gene: TRBJ1-2

CDR3 DNA: TGTGCCAGCAGCTCACGACAGGGCACTCAGCCCCAGCATTTT
CDR3 protein: CASSSRQGTQPQHF
clone size: NA
D gene: TRBD1
V gene: TRBV7-2
J gene: TRBJ1-5

CDR3 DNA: TGCGCCAGCAGCCAAGTTGCAGGGACAAGCACAGATACGCAGTATTTT
CDR3 protein: CASSQVAGTSTDTQYF
clone size: NA
D gene: NA
V gene: TRBV4-1
J gene: TRBJ2-3

CDR3 DNA: TGCAGCGTCCAGGCAGGGGGGTACACCGGGGAGCCGTTTTTT
CDR3 protein: CSVQAGGYTGEPFF
clone size: NA
D gene: NA
V gene: TRBV29-1
J gene: TRBJ2-2

CDR3 DNA: TGCGCCAGCAGCCAAGAGTTAGCGGGAGGGGGTGAGCAGTTCTTC
CDR3 protein: CASSQELAGGGEQFF
clone size: NA
D gene: TRBD2
V gene: TRBV4-3
J gene: TRBJ2-1

CDR3 DNA: TGTGCCAGCAGCTTAGCGATGGGTACGGATACGCAGTATTTT
CDR3 protein: CASSLAMGTDTQYF
clone size: NA
D gene: NA
V gene: TRBV11-2
J gene: TRBJ2-3

CDR3 DNA: TGTGCCAGTAGTATTCAGCGGGGGACCTACGAGCAGTACTTC
CDR3 protein: CASSIQRGTYEQYF
clone size: NA
D gene: TRBD2
V gene: TRBV19
J gene: TRBJ2-7

CDR3 DNA: TGTGCCAGCAGTGAAGGCAGGGCCACAGATACGCAGTATTTT
CDR3 protein: CASSEGRATDTQYF
clone size: NA
D gene: NA
V gene: TRBV2
J gene: TRBJ2-3

CDR3 DNA: TGTGCCAGCAGCCCAAGCGGGAGGGCGACCAAAAACATTCAGTACTTC
CDR3 protein: CASSPSGRATKNIQYF
clone size: many
D gene: TRBD2
V gene: TRBV5-6
J gene: TRBJ2-4

CDR3 DNA: TGTGCCAGCAGTTTGACAGGCGCTTCCTACGAGCAGTACTTC
CDR3 protein: CASSLTGASYEQYF
clone size: NA
D gene: NA
V gene: TRBV28
J gene: TRBJ2-7

CDR3 DNA: TGTGCCAGCAGTGCCCGACTAGCGGGGAACACCGGGGAGCTGTTTTTT
CDR3 protein: CASSARLAGNTGELFF
clone size: NA
D gene: TRBD2
V gene: TRBV27
J gene: TRBJ2-2

CDR3 DNA: TGTGCCAGCAGCCTCGACAGTACATCCTCCTACGAGCAGTACTTC
CDR3 protein: CASSLDSTSSYEQYF
clone size: NA
D gene: NA
V gene: TRBV7-2
J gene: TRBJ2-7

CDR3 DNA: TGCGCCAGCAGCTTGGCCCAGGGGGCCGGGGACACCATATATTTT
CDR3 protein: CASSLAQGAGDTIYF
clone size: NA
D gene: TRBD1
V gene: TRBV5-1
J gene: TRBJ1-3